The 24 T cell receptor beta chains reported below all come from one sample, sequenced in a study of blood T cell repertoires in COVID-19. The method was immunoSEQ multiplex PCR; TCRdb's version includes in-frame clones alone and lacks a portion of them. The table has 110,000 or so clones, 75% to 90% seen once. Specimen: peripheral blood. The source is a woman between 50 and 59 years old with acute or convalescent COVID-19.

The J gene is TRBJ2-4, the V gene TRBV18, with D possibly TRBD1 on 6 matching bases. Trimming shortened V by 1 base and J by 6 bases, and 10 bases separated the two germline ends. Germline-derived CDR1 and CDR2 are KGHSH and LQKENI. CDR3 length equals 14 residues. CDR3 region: CASSPQGEGNIQYF. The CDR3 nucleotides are TGTGCCAGCTCACCACAGGGGGAAGGAAACATTCAGTACTTC.

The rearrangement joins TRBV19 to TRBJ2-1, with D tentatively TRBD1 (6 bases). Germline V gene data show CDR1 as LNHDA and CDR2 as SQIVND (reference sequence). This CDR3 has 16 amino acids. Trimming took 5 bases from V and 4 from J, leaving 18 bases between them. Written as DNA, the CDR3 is TGTGCCAGTAGTCCCGTAAGTCAGGGGCCTTACAATGAGCAGTTCTTC. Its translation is CASSPVSQGPYNEQFF.

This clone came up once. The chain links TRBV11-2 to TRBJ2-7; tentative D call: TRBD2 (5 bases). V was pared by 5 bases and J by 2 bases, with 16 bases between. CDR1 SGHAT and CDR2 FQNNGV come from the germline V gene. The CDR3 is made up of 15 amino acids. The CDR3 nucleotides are TGTGCCAGCAGCAACCGCGTAGAGGGAACCTACGAGCAGTACTTC. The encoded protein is CASSNRVEGTYEQYF.

The CDR3 reads CASRIQQGTGELFF. The CDR3 nucleotides are TGTGCCAGTAGAATTCAACAGGGGACCGGGGAGCTGTTTTTT. The rearrangement links TRBV19 to TRBJ2-2; 7 bases line up with TRBD1. CDR3 length: 14 amino acids. CDR1 LNHDA and CDR2 SQIVND come from the germline V gene (reference sequence). V was clipped by 6 bases and J by 5 bases; unmatched bases: 6.

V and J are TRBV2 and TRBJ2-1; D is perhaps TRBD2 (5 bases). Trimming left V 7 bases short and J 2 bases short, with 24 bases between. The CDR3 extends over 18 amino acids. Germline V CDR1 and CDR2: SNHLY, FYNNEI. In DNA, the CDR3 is TGTGCCAGCACTAAAGGGTGGCGCACTAGATCGCCCTACAATGAGCAGTTCTTC. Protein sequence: CASTKGWRTRSPYNEQFF.

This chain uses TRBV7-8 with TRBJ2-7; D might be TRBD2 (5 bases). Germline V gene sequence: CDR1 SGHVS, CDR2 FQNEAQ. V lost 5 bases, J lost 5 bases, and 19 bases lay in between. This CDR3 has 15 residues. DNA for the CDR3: TGTGCCAGCAGCCGCACAGAGTGGAGGACCGACGAGCAGTACTTC. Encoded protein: CASSRTEWRTDEQYF.

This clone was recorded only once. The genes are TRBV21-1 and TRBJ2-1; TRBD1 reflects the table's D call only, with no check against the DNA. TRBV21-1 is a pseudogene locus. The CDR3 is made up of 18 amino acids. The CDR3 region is CASSKKFPGQARYNEQFF. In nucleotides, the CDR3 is TGTGCCAGCAGCAAAAAGTTTCCGGGACAAGCTCGCTACAATGAGCAGTTCTTC.

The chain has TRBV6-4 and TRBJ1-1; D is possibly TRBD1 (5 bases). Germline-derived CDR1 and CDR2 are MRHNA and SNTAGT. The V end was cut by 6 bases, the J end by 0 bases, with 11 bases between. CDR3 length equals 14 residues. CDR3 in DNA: TGTGCCAGCAGACGGCCAGGGCTGAACACTGAAGCTTTCTTT. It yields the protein CASRRPGLNTEAFF.

The CDR3 here is CASSAQGAPYNEQFF. The CDR3 bases are TGTGCCAGCAGCGCCCAGGGGGCCCCCTACAATGAGCAGTTCTTC. V is TRBV9 and J is TRBJ2-1; 8 nucleotides match TRBD1. Germline V lookup: CDR1 SGDLS, CDR2 YYNGEE. With V trimmed by 3 bases and J by 2 bases, 4 bases remained unmatched. The CDR3 has 15 amino acids.

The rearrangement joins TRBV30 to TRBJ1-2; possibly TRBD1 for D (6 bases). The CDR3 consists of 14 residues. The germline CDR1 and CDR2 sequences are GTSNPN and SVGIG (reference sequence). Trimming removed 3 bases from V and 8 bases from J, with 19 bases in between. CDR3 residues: CAWSSGTSWGGYTF. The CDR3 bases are TGTGCCTGGAGCTCAGGGACAAGCTGGGGAGGCTACACCTTC. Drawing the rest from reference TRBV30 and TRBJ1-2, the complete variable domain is SQTIHQWPATLVQPVGSPLSLECTVEGTSNPNLYWYRQAAGRGLQLLFYSVGIGQISSEVPQNLSASRPQDRQFILSSKKLLLSDSGFYLCAWSSGTSWGGYTFGSGTRLTVV.

The CDR3: CASSLRQGTGELFF. The CDR3 nucleotides read TGTGCCAGCAGCTTACGGCAGGGCACCGGGGAGCTGTTTTTT. The chain couples TRBV11-2 to TRBJ2-2, with D maybe TRBD1 (5 bases). This CDR3 is built from 14 residues. Germline CDR1 reads SGHAT; CDR2 reads FQNNGV. The V end lost 2 bases, the J end lost 4 bases, and 8 bases lay between the germline ends.

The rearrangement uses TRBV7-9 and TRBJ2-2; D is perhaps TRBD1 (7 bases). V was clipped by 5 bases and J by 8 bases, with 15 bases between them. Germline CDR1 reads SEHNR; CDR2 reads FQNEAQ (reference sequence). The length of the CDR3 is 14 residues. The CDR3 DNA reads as TGTGCCAGCAGCCTCCAGGGGGGCGCTGGGGAGCTGTTTTTT. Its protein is CASSLQGGAGELFF.

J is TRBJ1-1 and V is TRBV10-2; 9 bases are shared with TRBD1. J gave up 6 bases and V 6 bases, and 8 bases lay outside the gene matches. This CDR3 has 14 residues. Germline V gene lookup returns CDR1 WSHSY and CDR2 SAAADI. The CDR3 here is CASRTGQGSAEAFF. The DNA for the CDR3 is TGCGCCAGCAGAACCGGACAGGGGAGCGCTGAAGCTTTCTTT.

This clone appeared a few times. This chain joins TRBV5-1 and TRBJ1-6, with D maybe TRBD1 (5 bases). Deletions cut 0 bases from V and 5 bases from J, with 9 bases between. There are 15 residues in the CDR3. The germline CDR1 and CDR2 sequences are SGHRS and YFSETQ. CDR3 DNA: TGCGCCAGCAGCTTGGCCGCGGGGGATAATTCACCCCTCCACTTT. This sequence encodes CASSLAAGDNSPLHF.

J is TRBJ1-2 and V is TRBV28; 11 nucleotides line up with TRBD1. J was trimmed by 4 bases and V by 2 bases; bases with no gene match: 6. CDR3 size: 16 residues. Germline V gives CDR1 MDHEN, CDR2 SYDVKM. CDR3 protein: CASSLLPGQGVYGYTF. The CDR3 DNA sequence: TGTGCCAGCAGTTTACTACCGGGACAGGGGGTCTATGGCTACACCTTC.

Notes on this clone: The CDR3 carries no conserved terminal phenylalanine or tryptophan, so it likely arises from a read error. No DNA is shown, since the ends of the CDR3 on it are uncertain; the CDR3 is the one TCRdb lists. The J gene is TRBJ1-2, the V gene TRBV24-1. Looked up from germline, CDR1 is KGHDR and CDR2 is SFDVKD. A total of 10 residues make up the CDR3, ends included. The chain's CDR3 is CATSDLVMKS.

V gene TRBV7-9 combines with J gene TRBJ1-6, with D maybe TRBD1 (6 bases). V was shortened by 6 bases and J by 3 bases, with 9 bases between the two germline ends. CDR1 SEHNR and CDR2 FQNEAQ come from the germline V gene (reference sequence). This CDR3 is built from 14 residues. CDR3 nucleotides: TGTGCCAGCAGTCAGGGGAACTATAATTCACCCCTCCACTTT. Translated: CASSQGNYNSPLHF.

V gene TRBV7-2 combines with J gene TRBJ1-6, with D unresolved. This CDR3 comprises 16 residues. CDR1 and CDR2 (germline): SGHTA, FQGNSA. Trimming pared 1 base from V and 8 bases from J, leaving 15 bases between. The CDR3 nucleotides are TGTGCCAGCAGCTTAGTGGTAACAAGAAATGATTCACCCCTCCACTTT. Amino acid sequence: CASSLVVTRNDSPLHF.

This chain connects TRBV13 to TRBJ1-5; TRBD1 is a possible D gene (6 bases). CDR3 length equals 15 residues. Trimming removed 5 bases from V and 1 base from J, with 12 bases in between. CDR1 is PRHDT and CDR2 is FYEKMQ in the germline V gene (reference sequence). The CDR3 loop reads CASSAGAESNQPQHF. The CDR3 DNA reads TGTGCCAGCAGCGCGGGGGCAGAAAGCAATCAGCCCCAGCATTTT.

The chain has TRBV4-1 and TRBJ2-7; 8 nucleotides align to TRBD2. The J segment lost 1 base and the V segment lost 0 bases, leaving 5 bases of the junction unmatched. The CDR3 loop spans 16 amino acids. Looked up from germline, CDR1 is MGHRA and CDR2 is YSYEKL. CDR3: CASSQDETSVSYEQYF. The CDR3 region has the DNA TGCGCCAGCAGCCAAGATGAGACTAGCGTGTCCTACGAGCAGTACTTC.

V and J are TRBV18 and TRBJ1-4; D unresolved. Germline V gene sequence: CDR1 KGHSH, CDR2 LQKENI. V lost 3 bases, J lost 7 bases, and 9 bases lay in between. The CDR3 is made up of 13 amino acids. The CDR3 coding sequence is TGTGCCAGCTCACCGGGAGGATTTGAAAAACTGTTTTTT. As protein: CASSPGGFEKLFF.

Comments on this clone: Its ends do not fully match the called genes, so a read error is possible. CDR3 in DNA: TGTGCCAGCAGACAAGCGGGATTACTTGAAAAACTGTTTTTT. Its translation is CASRQAGLLEKLFF. The V call is TRBV3-1 (or the pseudogene TRBV3-2), the J call TRBJ1-4, with unresolved D. The germline V gene encodes CDR1 LGHDT and CDR2 YNNKEL (reference sequence). The CDR3 is 14 residues long.

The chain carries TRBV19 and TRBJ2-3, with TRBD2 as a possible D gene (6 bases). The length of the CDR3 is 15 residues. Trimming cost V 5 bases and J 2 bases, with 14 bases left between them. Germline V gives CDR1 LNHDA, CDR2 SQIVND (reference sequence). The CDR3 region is CASSPLGGSTDTQYF. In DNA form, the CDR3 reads TGTGCCAGTAGTCCGCTCGGGGGATCCACAGATACGCAGTATTTT.

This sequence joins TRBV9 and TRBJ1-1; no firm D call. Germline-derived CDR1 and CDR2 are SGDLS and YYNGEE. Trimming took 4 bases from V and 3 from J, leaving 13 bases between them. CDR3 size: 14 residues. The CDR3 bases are TGTGCCAGCAGCCTAACGGGTGAGGACACTGAAGCTTTCTTT. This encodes CASSLTGEDTEAFF.